The 15 T cell receptor beta chains reported below all come from one sample, sequenced in a study of cytomegalovirus exposure and HLA in healthy donors. Researchers ran the PCR with 60 Vbeta and 13 Jbeta primers. Profiled with immunoSEQ multiplex PCR; TCRdb holds only in-frame clones, not every one. The sample contains roughly 120,000 clones, 84% of which appear only once. Input material: PBMCs. The receptor set was obtained from a woman under 30 in good health and CMV-seropositive.

The rearrangement links TRBV11-2 to TRBJ1-2; D call uncertain. Germline V CDR1 and CDR2: SGHAT, FQNNGV. V was trimmed by 0 bases and J by 4 bases, leaving 6 bases between them. CDR3 size: 13 residues. The CDR3 DNA follows: TGTGCCAGCAGCTTAGATCACAGCTATGGCTACACCTTC. Its translation is CASSLDHSYGYTF.

The gene calls are TRBV27 and TRBJ1-5, with 7 positions matching TRBD1. The CDR3 is 13 amino acids. The trim removed 6 bases at V and 5 bases at J, leaving 4 bases unmatched. Germline loops: CDR1 MNHEY, CDR2 SMNVEV (reference sequence). CDR3 bases: TGTGCCAGCAGCGGCAGGGGGGATCAGCCCCAGCATTTT. Its protein product is CASSGRGDQPQHF.

The rearrangement links TRBV2 to TRBJ2-5, with 11 bases lining up with TRBD1. The tail of the sequence fits TRBJ2-7 better, so the J call may be wrong. Germline V gives CDR1 SNHLY, CDR2 FYNNEI. CDR3 length: 14 amino acids. CDR3 sequence reads: CASRTGQGVYEQYF. DNA for the CDR3: TGTGCCAGCAGGACGGGACAGGGGGTCTACGAGCAGTACTTC.

As DNA, the CDR3 is TGTGCCGGATCGTGGGAGTCCACGAACACCGGGGAGCTGTTTTTT. This translates into CAGSWESTNTGELFF. This chain joins TRBV7-9 and TRBJ2-2; weak D call: TRBD2 (5 bases). Germline lookup yields CDR1 SEHNR and CDR2 FQNEAQ (reference sequence). The V end was cut by 11 bases, the J end by 0 bases, with 16 bases between. The CDR3 has 15 residues.

The gene calls are TRBV6-5 and TRBJ2-7; 7 nucleotides line up with TRBD1. Germline V gene sequence: CDR1 MNHEY, CDR2 SVGAGI. CDR3 length equals 14 residues. V shed 5 bases and J 5 bases; nucleotides not matched to a gene: 9. This chain's CDR3 is CASSEVRGHHEQYF. The CDR3, as DNA: TGTGCCAGCAGTGAAGTGAGGGGGCATCACGAGCAGTACTTC.

V usage is TRBV28 and J usage is TRBJ1-1; 8 nucleotides line up with TRBD1. Unmatched junction bases numbered 12, after V lost 3 bases and J lost 9 bases. Germline CDR1 reads MDHEN; CDR2 reads SYDVKM. The CDR3 extends over 15 amino acids. The CDR3 sequence: CASSFGGTGFAKAFF. The CDR3 DNA follows: TGTGCCAGCAGTTTCGGCGGGACAGGTTTCGCCAAAGCTTTCTTT.

This chain links TRBV19 with TRBJ1-3, with 9 nucleotides matching TRBD1. This CDR3 region has 14 residues. In germline, CDR1 is LNHDA, CDR2 SQIVND (reference sequence). V trimming: 7 bases; J trimming: 4 bases; junction bases outside the gene matches: 5. The CDR3 nucleotides read TGTGCCAGTACCTCTGGACAGGGGGGAAACACCATATATTTT. This codes for CASTSGQGGNTIYF.

The rearrangement links TRBV6-5 to TRBJ1-5, with D unclear. The CDR3 contains 15 residues. CDR1 is MNHEY and CDR2 is SVGAGI in the germline V gene. V gave up 6 bases and J gave up 0 bases, with 12 bases separating them. This chain's CDR3 is CASSRGDYSNQPQHF. The CDR3 nucleotides are TGTGCCAGCAGCCGGGGTGATTATAGCAATCAGCCCCAGCATTTT.

This sequence joins TRBV6-6 and TRBJ2-1; D remains ambiguous. The germline CDR1 and CDR2 sequences are MNHNY and SVGAGI (reference sequence). The V gene lost 3 bases and the J gene lost 8 bases, with 5 bases spanning the gap. This CDR3 comprises 11 residues. The CDR3 region is CASSYYYEQFF. The CDR3, as DNA: TGTGCCAGCAGTTATTACTATGAGCAGTTCTTC.

The chain joins TRBV14 to TRBJ1-1; a possible D gene is TRBD1 (6 bases). Trimming stripped 4 bases from V and 6 bases from J, with 15 bases between. The V gene's germline CDR1 is SGHDN and CDR2 FVKESK. The CDR3 extends over 14 amino acids. Here the CDR3 DNA reads TGTGCCAGCAGCCTGGGGGCAGGGGATTCTGAAGCTTTCTTT. Amino acid sequence: CASSLGAGDSEAFF.

The genes are TRBV7-2 and TRBJ2-2; TRBD2 agrees at 7 bases. V shed 1 base, J shed 6 bases, and the junction held 8 bases outside the gene matches. Germline V gene lookup returns CDR1 SGHTA and CDR2 FQGNSA. CDR3 length: 16 amino acids. The CDR3 loop is CASSLEPAGYAGELFF. CDR3 nucleotides: TGTGCCAGCAGCTTAGAACCAGCGGGGTATGCCGGGGAGCTGTTTTTT. Variable domain in full (rest from reference TRBV7-2 and TRBJ2-2): GAGVSQSPSNKVTEKGKDVELRCDPISGHTALYWYRQSLGQGLEFLIYFQGNSAPDKSGLPSDRFSAERTGGSVSTLTIQRTQQEDSAVYLCASSLEPAGYAGELFFGEGSRLTVL.

The CDR3 loop reads CASRSGTGKDTQYF. CDR3 nucleotides: TGTGCCAGCAGGAGCGGGACAGGGAAAGATACGCAGTATTTT. The chain employs TRBV6-5 and TRBJ2-3, with 9 bases that match TRBD1. Germline-derived CDR1 and CDR2 are MNHEY and SVGAGI. The V and J ends lost 6 bases and 5 bases, in that order; junction bases with no gene match: 6. The CDR3 contains 14 residues.

The chain has TRBV7-2 and TRBJ1-1; D unclear. Germline CDR1 reads SGHTA; CDR2 reads FQGNSA. The CDR3 runs to 12 residues. CDR3 nucleotides: TGTGCAGAGAGGGCTGGTAACACTGAAGCTTTCTTT. Encoded protein: CAERAGNTEAFF. The whole variable domain, remainder taken from reference TRBV7-2 and TRBJ1-1, is GAGVSQSPSNKVTEKGKDVELRCDPISGHTALYWYRQSLGQGLEFLIYFQGNSAPDKSGLPSDRFSAERTGGSVSTLTIQRTQQEDSAVYLCAERAGNTEAFFGQGTRLTVV.

This clone was counted between two and nine times. The chain is built from TRBV30 and TRBJ1-6; tentatively, D is TRBD1 (6 bases). The CDR3 sequence is 14 residues long. Trimming stripped 5 bases from V and 9 bases from J, with 17 bases between. CDR1 GTSNPN and CDR2 SVGIG come from the germline V gene (reference sequence). The CDR3 region is CAWEVGTNGSPLHF. Written as DNA, the CDR3 is TGTGCCTGGGAGGTCGGGACAAATGGTTCACCCCTCCACTTT. Variable domain in full (rest from reference TRBV30 and TRBJ1-6): SQTIHQWPATLVQPVGSPLSLECTVEGTSNPNLYWYRQAAGRGLQLLFYSVGIGQISSEVPQNLSASRPQDRQFILSSKKLLLSDSGFYLCAWEVGTNGSPLHFGNGTRLTVT.

The chain combines TRBV11-1 with TRBJ2-3; 8 bases match TRBD2. J gave up 6 bases and V 3 bases, and 8 bases lay outside the gene matches. This CDR3 is 15 amino acids long. CDR1 and CDR2 from the germline V gene are SGHAT and FQDESV (reference sequence). The CDR3, as DNA: TGTGCCAGCAGCTTTTCGGGGGGGTGGGGGGATACGCAGTATTTT. This sequence encodes CASSFSGGWGDTQYF.